This TCR beta chain originates from a study of cytomegalovirus exposure and HLA in healthy donors. The PCR used 60 Vbeta and 13 Jbeta primers. TCRdb keeps only in-frame clones here, not all; method: immunoSEQ multiplex PCR. Found here are about 140,000 clones; the top ten clones hold 2.2%. Losses at the gene ends were 0 bases for V and 6 bases for J; bases not matched to a gene: 2. Germline V gives CDR1 SGHRS, CDR2 YFSETQ. The CDR3 loop spans 13 amino acids. The sequenced material came from PBMCs. The receptor was derived from a woman aged 18-29 years in good health and CMV-seronegative. This chain connects TRBV5-1 to TRBJ1-1, with 7 bases identical to TRBD1. CDR3 amino acids: CASSLAGGPEAFF. DNA of the CDR3: TGCGCCAGCAGCTTGGCAGGGGGACCTGAAGCTTTCTTT.